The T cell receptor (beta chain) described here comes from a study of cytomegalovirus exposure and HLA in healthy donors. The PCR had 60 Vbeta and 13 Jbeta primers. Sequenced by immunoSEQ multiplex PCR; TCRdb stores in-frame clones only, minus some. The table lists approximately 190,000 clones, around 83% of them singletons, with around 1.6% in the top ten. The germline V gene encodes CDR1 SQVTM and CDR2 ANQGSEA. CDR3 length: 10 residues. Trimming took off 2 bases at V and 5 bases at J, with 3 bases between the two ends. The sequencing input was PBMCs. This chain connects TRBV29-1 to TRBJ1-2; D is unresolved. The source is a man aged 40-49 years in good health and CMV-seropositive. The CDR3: CSVEQYGYTF. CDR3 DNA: TGCAGCGTTGAACAGTATGGCTACACCTTC.